Listed below are T cell receptor beta chains from one sample, sequenced in a study of tumour-infiltrating T cells in Burkitt lymphoma. This table comes from immunoSEQ multiplex PCR, and its TCRdb copy is limited to in-frame clones, with some not included. The sample carries several thousand clones, over 60% recorded once. The sample comprised tumor tissue. The origin of the receptors is a human donor with diffuse large B-cell lymphoma. CDR3s include the opening cysteine and the closing phenylalanine or tryptophan. Where a row states a size, it is once, few, many or the class of an expanded clone; other rows omit it.

clone size: NA
V gene: TRBV9
J gene: TRBJ1-3
CDR3 length: 16
CDR3 protein: CASSVRDGYPGNTIYF

clone size: NA
V gene: TRBV2
J gene: TRBJ1-2
CDR3 length: 13
CDR3 protein: CASREDINYGYTF

clone size: NA
V gene: TRBV4-3
J gene: TRBJ2-7
CDR3 length: 14
CDR3 protein: CASSPWTGDYEQYF

clone size: NA
V gene: TRBV7-9
J gene: TRBJ1-2
CDR3 length: 13
CDR3 protein: CASSLASFYGYTF

clone size: NA
V gene: TRBV5-1
J gene: TRBJ1-3
CDR3 length: 15
CDR3 protein: CASSLAGTAGNTIYF

clone size: NA
V gene: TRBV18
J gene: TRBJ2-2
CDR3 length: 12
CDR3 protein: CASTGDTGELFF

clone size: NA
V gene: TRBV6-5
J gene: TRBJ2-2
CDR3 length: 14
CDR3 protein: CASSSGQGGGELFF

clone size: once
V gene: TRBV6-5
J gene: TRBJ2-1
CDR3 length: 14
CDR3 protein: CASRKTSGDNEQFF

clone size: NA
V gene: TRBV2
J gene: TRBJ1-3
CDR3 length: 14
CDR3 protein: CASSVDGRGNTIYF

clone size: NA
V gene: TRBV7-2
J gene: TRBJ2-3
CDR3 length: 14
CDR3 protein: CASSLAQRTDTQYF

clone size: NA
V gene: TRBV4-1
J gene: TRBJ2-7
CDR3 length: 12
CDR3 protein: CASSQDAGRRYF

clone size: NA
V gene: TRBV9
J gene: TRBJ1-1
CDR3 length: 14
CDR3 protein: CASSVGDYNTEAFF

clone size: NA
V gene: TRBV6-1
J gene: TRBJ1-1
CDR3 length: 11
CDR3 protein: CASSYGVGAFF

clone size: NA
V gene: TRBV5-4
J gene: TRBJ2-3
CDR3 length: 13
CDR3 protein: CASSKDSTDTQYF

clone size: few
V gene: TRBV9
J gene: TRBJ1-2
CDR3 length: 14
CDR3 protein: CASRTSGGSYGYTF

clone size: few
V gene: TRBV4-1
J gene: TRBJ2-5
CDR3 length: 15
CDR3 protein: CASSQDPDRAETQYF

clone size: medium-sized
V gene: TRBV9
J gene: TRBJ2-3
CDR3 length: 14
CDR3 protein: CASSTPGGPNTQYF